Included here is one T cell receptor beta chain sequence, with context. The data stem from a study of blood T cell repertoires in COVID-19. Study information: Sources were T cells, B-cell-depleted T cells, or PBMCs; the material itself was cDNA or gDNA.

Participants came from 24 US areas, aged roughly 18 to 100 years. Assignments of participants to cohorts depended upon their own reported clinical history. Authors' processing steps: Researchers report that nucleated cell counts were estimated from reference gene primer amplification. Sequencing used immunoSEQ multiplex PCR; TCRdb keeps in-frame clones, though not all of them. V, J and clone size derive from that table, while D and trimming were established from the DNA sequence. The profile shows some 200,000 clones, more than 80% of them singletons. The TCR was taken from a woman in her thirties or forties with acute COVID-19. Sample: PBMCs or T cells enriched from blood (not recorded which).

The CDR3 spells CASRTGGRGGYTF. CDR3 in DNA: TGTGCCAGCAGAACAGGGGGCAGGGGAGGCTACACCTTC. The gene calls are TRBV11-2 and TRBJ1-2; 9 nucleotides line up with TRBD1. This CDR3 region has 13 residues. The V and J ends lost 6 bases and 8 bases, in that order; junction bases with no gene match: 7. Germline-derived CDR1 and CDR2 are SGHAT and FQNNGV. Complete variable domain (other parts from reference TRBV11-2 and TRBJ1-2): EAGVAQSPRYKIIEKRQSVAFWCNPISGHATLYWYQQILGQGPKLLIQFQNNGVVDDSQLPKDRFSAERLKGVDSTLKIQPAKLEDSAVYLCASRTGGRGGYTFGSGTRLTVV.